This T cell receptor beta chain appears in the sequencing data of a study of OX40 agonist ivuxolimab in advanced cancers. Study overall: Dose-escalation patients were diagnosed with hepatocellular carcinoma, melanoma, renal cell cancer or head and neck cancer. Study-wide results and limits: CD4+ and CD8+ blood T cells expanded clonally by week 6 at 0.1 to 3.0 mg/kg.

CDR1 and CDR2 (germline): SGHKS, YYEKEE (reference sequence). Trimming pared 0 bases from V and 0 bases from J, leaving 15 bases between. The CDR3 length is 17 residues. Autoimmune disease history or systemic immunosuppression excluded patients. Sequencing used immunoSEQ multiplex PCR; TCRdb keeps in-frame clones, though not all of them. The table includes 67,000 or so clones, roughly 85% detected once. As regards this clone: Its target is unknown.

The source material was CD4+ or CD8+ T cells sorted from blood, sampled in a trial of the OX40 agonist ivuxolimab. The chain carries TRBV5-5 and TRBJ2-5; D is unclear. This sequence was found in an adult with an advanced solid tumor such as melanoma, head and neck, liver or kidney cancer. This CDR3 is CASSLGWVSDYQETQYF. Written as DNA, the CDR3 is TGTGCCAGCAGCTTGGGCTGGGTTTCAGATTACCAAGAGACCCAGTACTTC.